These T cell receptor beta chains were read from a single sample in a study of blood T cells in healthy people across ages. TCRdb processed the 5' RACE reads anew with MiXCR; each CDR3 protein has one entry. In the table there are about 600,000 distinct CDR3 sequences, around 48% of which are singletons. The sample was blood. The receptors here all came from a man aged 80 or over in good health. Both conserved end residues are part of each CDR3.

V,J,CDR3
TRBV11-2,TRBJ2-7,CASSRRLAGDVSYEQYF
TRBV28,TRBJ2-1,CASSSVTSGRAKEFF
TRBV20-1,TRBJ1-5,CSATRGDQPQHF
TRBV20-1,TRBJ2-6,CSAPTGGANVLTF
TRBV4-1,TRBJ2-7,CASSQAQIAGGLSYEQYF
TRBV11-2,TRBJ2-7,CASSELLRVGYEQYF
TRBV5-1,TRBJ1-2,CASSQGQMSGYTF
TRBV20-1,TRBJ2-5,CSATSPLQYQETQYF
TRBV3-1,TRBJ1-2,CASSRLDSNYGYTF
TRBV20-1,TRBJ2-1,CSAPTSGRGIQFF
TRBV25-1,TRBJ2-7,CASSEQVAANNEQYF
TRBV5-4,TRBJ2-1,CASSLDPRYEQFF
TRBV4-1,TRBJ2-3,CASSQDLVAGGDGFAQYF
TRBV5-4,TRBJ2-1,CASSLAQGTTYNEQFF
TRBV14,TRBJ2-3,CASSQSAGQSTQYF
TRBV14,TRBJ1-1,CASRQSMNTEAFF
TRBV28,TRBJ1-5,CASSLVDTYNHPQHF
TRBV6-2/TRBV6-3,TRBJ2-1,CASSYSIGYEQFF
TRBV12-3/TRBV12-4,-,CASSFAQGRYEQYF
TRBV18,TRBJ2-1,CASSPNIGQGHNEQFF
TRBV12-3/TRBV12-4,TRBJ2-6,CASSLGDTTGANVLTF
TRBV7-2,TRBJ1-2,CASSRDPGQNYGYTF
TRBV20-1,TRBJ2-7,CSAVGLAGSEQYF
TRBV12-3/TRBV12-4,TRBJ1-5,CASRRAGATGQPQHF
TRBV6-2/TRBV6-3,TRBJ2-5,CASSYGSWSGRQETQYF
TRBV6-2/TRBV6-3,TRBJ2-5,CASSYSGLAGGPTYF
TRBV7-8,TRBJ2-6,CASSPWTSGANVLTF
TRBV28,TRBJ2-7,CASRRPPAHEQYF
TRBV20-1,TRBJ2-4,CSAQPSGRAKGIQYF
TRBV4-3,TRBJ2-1,CASSQDEGIGAYNEQFF
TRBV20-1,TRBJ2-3,CSRLAGDTDTQYF
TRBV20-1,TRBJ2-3,CSSRWTVRDTQYF
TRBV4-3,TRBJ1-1,CASSQDKPNTEAFF
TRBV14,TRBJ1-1,CASSQEWTARAFF
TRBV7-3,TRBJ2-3,CASSSTTGGRTDTQYF
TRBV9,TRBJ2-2,CASSVVSNTGELFF
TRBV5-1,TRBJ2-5,CASHQAAGAQETQYF
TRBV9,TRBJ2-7,CASSSRLASYEQYF
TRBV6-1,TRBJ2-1,CASSDPRDPKETQFF
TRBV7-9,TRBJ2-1,CASSPFYGSYDYNEQFF
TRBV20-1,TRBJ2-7,CSASAGSSYEQYF
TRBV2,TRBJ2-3,CAISVRDTQYF
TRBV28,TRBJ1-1,CASSLLEEAFF
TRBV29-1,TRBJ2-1,CSVDRKEEQFF
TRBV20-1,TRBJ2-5,CSARAGHPRQTQYF
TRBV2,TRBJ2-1,CACIVGTGTYNEQFF
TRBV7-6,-,CASSLHPGADYEQYF
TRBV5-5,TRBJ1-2,CASSALSTREGTNYGYTF
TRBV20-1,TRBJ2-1,CSASTGTWPYNEQFF
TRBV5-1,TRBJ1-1,CASNDPTTNTEAFF
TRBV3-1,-,CASSHGDRDYEQYF
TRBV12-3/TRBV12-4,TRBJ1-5,CASSQTGGNQPQHF
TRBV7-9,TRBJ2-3,CASSLVQGIADTQYF
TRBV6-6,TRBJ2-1,CASSFVLSGRYNEQFF
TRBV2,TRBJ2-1,CASSEGLAGGLEQFF